The T cell receptor beta chain described here comes from a study of cytomegalovirus exposure and HLA in healthy donors. PCR employed 60 Vbeta and 13 Jbeta primers. The repertoire was sequenced with immunoSEQ multiplex PCR; TCRdb's copy has only in-frame clones and lacks some. The repertoire consists of 170,000 or so clones, with around 78% occurring once and the leading ten covering 2.5% to 3.5%. Study-level findings and limits: Reports showed the classifier diagnosing cytomegalovirus status with high specificity and sensitivity.

Likely unrecorded immune exposures existed in these nominally healthy donors. The table lists this clone with a few counts. What it recognizes is unknown. With V trimmed by 2 bases and J by 8 bases, 18 bases remained unmatched. CDR1 SEHNR and CDR2 FQNEAQ come from the germline V gene (reference sequence). The CDR3 is 18 residues long. The sequence came from a woman between 45 and 65 years old in good health and CMV-seropositive. The J gene is TRBJ1-2, the V gene TRBV7-9; 9 nucleotides align to TRBD1. Specimen: PBMCs. The CDR3: CASSLSYGGTGTGHGYTF. The DNA for the CDR3 is TGTGCCAGCAGCTTATCGTATGGGGGGACGGGGACAGGGCACGGCTACACCTTC.